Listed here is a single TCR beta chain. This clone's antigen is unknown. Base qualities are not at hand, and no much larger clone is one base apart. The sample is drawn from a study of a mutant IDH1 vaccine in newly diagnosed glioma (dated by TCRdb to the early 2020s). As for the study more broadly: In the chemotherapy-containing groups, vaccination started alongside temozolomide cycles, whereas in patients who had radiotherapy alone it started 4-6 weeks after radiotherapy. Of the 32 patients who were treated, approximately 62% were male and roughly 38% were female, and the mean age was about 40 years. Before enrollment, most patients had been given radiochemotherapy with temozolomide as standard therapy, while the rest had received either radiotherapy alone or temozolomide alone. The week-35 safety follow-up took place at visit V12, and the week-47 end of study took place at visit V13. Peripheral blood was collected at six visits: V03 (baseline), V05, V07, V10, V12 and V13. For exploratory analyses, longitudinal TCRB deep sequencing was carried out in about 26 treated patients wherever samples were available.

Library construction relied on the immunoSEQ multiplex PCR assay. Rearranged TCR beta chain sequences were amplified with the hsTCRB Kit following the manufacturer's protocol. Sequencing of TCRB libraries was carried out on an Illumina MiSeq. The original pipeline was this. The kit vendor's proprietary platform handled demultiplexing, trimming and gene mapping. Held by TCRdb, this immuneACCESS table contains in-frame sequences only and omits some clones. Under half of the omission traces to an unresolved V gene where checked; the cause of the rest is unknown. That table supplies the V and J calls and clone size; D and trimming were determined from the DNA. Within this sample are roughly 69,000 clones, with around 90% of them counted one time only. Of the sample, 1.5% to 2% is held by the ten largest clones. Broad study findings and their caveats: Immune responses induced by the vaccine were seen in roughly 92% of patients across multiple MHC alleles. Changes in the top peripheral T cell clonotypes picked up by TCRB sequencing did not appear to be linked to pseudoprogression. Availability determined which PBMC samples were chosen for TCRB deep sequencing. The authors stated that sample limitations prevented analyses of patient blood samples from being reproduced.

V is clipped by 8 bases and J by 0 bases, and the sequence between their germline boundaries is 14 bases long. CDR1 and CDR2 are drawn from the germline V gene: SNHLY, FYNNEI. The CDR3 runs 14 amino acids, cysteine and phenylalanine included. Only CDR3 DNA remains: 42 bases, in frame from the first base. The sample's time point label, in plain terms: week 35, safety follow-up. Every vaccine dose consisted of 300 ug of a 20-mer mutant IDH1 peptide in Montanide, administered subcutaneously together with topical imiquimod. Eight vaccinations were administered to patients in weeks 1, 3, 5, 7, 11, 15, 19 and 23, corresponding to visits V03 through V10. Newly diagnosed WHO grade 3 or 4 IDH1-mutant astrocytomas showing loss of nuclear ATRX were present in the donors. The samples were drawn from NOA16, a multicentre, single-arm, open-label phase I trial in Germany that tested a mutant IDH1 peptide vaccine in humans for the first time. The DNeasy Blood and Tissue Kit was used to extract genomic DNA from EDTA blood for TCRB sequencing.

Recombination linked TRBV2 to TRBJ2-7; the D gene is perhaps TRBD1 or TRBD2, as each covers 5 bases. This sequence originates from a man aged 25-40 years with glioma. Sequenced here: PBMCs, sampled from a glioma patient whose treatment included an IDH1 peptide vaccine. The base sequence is TGTGCCAGCGCCGGGACGTTGAGCTCCTACGAGCAGTACTTC. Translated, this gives CASAGTLSSYEQYF. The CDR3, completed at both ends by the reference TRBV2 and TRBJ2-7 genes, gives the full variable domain EPEVTQTPSHQVTQMGQEVILRCVPISNHLYFYWYRQILGQKVEFLVSFYNNEISEKSEIFDDQFSVERPDGSNFTLKIRSTKLEDSAMYFCASAGTLSSYEQYFGPGTRLTVT.